The present T cell receptor beta chain was sequenced within a study of T-cell memory formation after mild COVID-19. The wider study: Across donors, TCR clusters were largely donor specific.

This clonotype showed up many times. Its specificity is unknown. CDR1 and CDR2 from the germline V gene are SGHVS and FNYEAQ. The CDR3 consists of 15 residues. Trimming took off 5 bases at V and 2 bases at J, with 14 bases between the two ends. TCRdb called the 5' RACE reads again in MiXCR, with one record for every CDR3 protein. The sample carries about 160,000 distinct CDR3 sequences, about a third recorded once. The study, taken as a whole, reports: Memory sampled before infection contained some responding clones, suggesting cross-reactive memory joined. Day 15 to 85 contractors were CD4/CD8 balanced; later expanders leaned CD4+.

Sequencing was performed on PBMCs or a T cell subset sorted from them (not recorded which). This TCR came from an adult woman who had mild COVID-19 (a few samples of this study predate the infection). Cell type and time point are not known. This sequence joins TRBV7-6 and TRBJ2-3; D call uncertain. In DNA form, the CDR3 reads TGTGCCAGCAGCCGGAGCACGGGTTTCACAGATACGCAGTATTTT. The encoded protein is CASSRSTGFTDTQYF. Supplemented by reference TRBV7-6 and TRBJ2-3, the full variable domain reads GAGVSQSPRYKVTKRGQDVALRCDPISGHVSLYWYRQALGQGPEFLTYFNYEAQQDKSGLPNDRFSAERPEGSISTLTIQRTEQRDSAMYRCASSRSTGFTDTQYFGPGTRLTVL.